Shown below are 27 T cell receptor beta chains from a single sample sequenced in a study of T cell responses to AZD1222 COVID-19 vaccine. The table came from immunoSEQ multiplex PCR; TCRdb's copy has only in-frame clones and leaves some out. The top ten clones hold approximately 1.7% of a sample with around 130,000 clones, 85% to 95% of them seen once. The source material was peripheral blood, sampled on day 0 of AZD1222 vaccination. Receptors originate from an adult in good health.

CDR3 sequence reads: CASSLGLAPKQFF. CDR3 nucleotide sequence: TGTGCCAGCAGCTTAGGGCTAGCTCCTAAGCAGTTCTTC. The chain carries TRBV11-2 and TRBJ2-1; D perhaps matches TRBD2 (5 bases). Looked up from germline, CDR1 is SGHAT and CDR2 is FQNNGV. The CDR3 length is 13 residues. Trimming left V 1 base short and J 11 bases short, with 12 bases between.

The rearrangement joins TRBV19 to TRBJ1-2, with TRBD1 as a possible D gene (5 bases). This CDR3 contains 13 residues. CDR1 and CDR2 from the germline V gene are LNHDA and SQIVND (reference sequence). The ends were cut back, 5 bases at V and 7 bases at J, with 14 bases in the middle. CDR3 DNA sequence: TGTGCCAGTAGTCCAACGGGGCCAGGTGGCTACACCTTC. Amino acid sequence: CASSPTGPGGYTF.

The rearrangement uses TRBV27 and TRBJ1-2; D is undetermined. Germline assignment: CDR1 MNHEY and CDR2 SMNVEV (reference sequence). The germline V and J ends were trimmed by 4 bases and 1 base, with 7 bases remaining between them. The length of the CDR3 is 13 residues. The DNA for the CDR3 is TGTGCCAGCAGTTCGGGTTATAACTATGGCTACACCTTC. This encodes CASSSGYNYGYTF.

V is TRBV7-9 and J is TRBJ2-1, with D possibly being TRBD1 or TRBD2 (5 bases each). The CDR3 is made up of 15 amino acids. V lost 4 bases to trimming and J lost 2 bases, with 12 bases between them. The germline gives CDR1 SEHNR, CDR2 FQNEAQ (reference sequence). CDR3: CASSSAGTAYNEQFF. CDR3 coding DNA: TGTGCCAGCAGCTCAGCCGGGACGGCCTACAATGAGCAGTTCTTC.

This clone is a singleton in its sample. CDR3 nucleotides: TGTGCCAGCAGTGAAGGGCAGGACTTAAACACCATATATTTT. Translating gives CASSEGQDLNTIYF. This chain connects TRBV6-1 to TRBJ1-3; D uncertain. Trimming removed 1 base at V and 6 bases at J, with 10 bases between. The CDR3 extends over 14 amino acids. CDR1 is MNHNS and CDR2 is SASEGT in the germline V gene.

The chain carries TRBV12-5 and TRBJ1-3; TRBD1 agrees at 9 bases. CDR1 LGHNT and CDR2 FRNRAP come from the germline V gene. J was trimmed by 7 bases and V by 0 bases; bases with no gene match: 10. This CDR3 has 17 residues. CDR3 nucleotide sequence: TGTGCTAGTGGTTTGGTAATCGGGGACAGGGTTTACAACACCATATATTTT. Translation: CASGLVIGDRVYNTIYF. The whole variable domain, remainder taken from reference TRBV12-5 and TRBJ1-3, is DARVTQTPRHKVTEMGQEVTMRCQPILGHNTVFWYRQTMMQGLELLAYFRNRAPLDDSGMPKDRFSAEMPDATLATLKIQPSEPRDSAVYFCASGLVIGDRVYNTIYFGEGSWLTVV.

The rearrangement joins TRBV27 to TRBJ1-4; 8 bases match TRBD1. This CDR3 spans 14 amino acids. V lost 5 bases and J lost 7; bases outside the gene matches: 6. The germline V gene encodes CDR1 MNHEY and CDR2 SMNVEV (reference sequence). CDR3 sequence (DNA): TGTGCCAGCAGTATTCGGACAGGGTTTGAAAAACTGTTTTTT. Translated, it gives CASSIRTGFEKLFF.

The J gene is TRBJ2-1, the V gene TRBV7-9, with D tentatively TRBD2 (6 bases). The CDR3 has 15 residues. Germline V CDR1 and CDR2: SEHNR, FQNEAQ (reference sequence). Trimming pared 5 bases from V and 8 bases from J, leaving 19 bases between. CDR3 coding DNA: TGTGCCAGCAGCCAGGGACTCCGCGGGAACCATGAGCAGTTCTTC. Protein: CASSQGLRGNHEQFF.

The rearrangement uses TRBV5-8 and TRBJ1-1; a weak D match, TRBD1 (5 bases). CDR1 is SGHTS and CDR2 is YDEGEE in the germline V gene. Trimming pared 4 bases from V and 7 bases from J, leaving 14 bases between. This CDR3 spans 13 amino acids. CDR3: CASSPGGTNEAFF. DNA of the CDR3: TGTGCCAGCAGCCCTGGGGGGACCAATGAAGCTTTCTTT.

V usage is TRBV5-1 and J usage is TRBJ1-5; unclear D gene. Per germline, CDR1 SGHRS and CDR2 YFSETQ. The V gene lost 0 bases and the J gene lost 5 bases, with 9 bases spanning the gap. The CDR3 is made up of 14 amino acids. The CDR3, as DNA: TGCGCCAGCAGCTTGGAGGGTTACTATCAGCCCCAGCATTTT. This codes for CASSLEGYYQPQHF.

DNA for the CDR3: TGTGCCAGCAGCCGAAGCGGGAGGGCCTACAATGAGCAGTTCTTC. Its protein product is CASSRSGRAYNEQFF. V and J are TRBV6-5 and TRBJ2-1; 10 nucleotides match TRBD2. With V trimmed by 6 bases and J by 2 bases, 4 bases remained unmatched. The CDR3 totals 15 residues. The germline CDR1 and CDR2 sequences are MNHEY and SVGAGI.

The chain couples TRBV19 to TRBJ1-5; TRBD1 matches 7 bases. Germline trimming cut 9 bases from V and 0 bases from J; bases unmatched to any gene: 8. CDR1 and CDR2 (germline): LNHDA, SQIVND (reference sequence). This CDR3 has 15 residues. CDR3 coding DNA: TGTGCCAGCCATCTAGGACAGGATAGCAATCAGCCCCAGCATTTT. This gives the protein CASHLGQDSNQPQHF.

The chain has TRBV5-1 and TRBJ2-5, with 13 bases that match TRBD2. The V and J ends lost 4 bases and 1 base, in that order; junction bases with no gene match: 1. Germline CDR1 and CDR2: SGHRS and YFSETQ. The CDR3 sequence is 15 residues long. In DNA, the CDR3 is TGCGCCAGCAGCACTAGCGGGGGGGCCCAAGAGACCCAGTACTTC. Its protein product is CASSTSGGAQETQYF.

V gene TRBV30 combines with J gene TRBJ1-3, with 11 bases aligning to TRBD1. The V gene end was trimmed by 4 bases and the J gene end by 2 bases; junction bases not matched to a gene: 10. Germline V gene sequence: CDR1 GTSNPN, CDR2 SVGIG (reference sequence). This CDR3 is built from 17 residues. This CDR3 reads CAWMGWTGGKTGNTIYF. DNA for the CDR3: TGTGCCTGGATGGGGTGGACAGGGGGCAAAACTGGAAACACCATATATTTT.

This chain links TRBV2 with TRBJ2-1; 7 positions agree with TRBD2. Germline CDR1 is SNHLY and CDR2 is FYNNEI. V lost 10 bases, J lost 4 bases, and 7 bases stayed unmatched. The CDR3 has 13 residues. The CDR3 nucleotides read TGTGCCATGCTAGCGGAGACTTACAATGAGCAGTTCTTC. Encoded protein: CAMLAETYNEQFF.

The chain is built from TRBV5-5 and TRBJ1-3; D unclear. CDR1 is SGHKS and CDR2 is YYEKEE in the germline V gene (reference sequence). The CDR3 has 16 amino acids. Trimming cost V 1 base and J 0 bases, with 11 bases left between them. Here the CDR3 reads CASSLIGRISGNTIYF. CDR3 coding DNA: TGTGCCAGCAGCTTGATAGGACGGATCTCTGGAAACACCATATATTTT.

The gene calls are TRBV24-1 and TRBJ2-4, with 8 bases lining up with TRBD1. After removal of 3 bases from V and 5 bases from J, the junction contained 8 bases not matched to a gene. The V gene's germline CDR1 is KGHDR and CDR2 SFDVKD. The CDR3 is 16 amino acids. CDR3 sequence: CATSDPQGGQENIQYF. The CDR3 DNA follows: TGTGCCACCAGTGATCCCCAGGGGGGACAGGAAAACATTCAGTACTTC.

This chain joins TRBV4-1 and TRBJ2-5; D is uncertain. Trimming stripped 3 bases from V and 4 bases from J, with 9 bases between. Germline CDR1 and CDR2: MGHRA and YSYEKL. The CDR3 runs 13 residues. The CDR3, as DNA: TGCGCCAGCAGCCAGTTCGGCTCAGAGACCCAGTACTTC. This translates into CASSQFGSETQYF.

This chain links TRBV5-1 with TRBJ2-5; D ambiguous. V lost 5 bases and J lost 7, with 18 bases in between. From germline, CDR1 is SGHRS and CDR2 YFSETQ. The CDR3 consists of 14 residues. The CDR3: CASSQPEVEGTQYF. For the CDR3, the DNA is TGCGCCAGCAGTCAACCCGAAGTAGAAGGGACCCAGTACTTC.

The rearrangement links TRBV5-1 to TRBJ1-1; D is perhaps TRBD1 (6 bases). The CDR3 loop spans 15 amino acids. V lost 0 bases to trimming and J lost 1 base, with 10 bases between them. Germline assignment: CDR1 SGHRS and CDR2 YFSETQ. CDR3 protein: CASSLATGTNTEAFF. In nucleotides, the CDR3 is TGCGCCAGCAGCTTGGCCACAGGGACGAACACTGAAGCTTTCTTT. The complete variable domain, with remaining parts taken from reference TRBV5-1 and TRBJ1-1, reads KAGVTQTPRYLIKTRGQQVTLSCSPISGHRSVSWYQQTPGQGLQFLFEYFSETQRNKGNFPGRFSGRQFSNSRSEMNVSTLELGDSALYLCASSLATGTNTEAFFGQGTRLTVV.

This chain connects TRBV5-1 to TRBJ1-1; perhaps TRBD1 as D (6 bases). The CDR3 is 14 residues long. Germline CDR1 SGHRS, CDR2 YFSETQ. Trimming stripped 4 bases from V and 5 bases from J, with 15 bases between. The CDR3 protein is CASSEQGLKTEAFF. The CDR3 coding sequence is TGCGCCAGCAGCGAACAGGGTTTAAAGACTGAAGCTTTCTTT.

This CDR3 reads CASPGEGGYTF. DNA of the CDR3: TGTGCCAGCCCAGGGGAGGGCGGCTACACCTTC. The chain recombines TRBV2 with TRBJ1-2, with D possibly TRBD1 on 6 matching bases. CDR1 and CDR2 from the germline V gene are SNHLY and FYNNEI. V dropped 8 bases and J dropped 8 bases, with 12 bases sitting between them. This CDR3 has 11 residues.

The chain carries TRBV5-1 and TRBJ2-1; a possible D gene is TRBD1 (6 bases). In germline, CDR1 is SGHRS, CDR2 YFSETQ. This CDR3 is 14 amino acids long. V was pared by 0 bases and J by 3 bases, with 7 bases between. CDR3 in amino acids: CASSLGDNYNEQFF. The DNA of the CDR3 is TGCGCCAGCAGCTTGGGGGACAACTACAATGAGCAGTTCTTC.

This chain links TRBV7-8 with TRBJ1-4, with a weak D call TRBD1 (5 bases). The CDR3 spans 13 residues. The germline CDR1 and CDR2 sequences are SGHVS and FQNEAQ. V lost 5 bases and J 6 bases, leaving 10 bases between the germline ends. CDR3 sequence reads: CASSPGEYEKLFF. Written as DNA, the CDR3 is TGTGCCAGCAGCCCGGGGGAGTATGAAAAACTGTTTTTT. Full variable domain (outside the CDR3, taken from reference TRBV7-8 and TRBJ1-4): GAGVSQSPRYKVAKRGQDVALRCDPISGHVSLFWYQQALGQGPEFLTYFQNEAQLDKSGLPSDRFFAERPEGSVSTLKIQRTQQEDSAVYLCASSPGEYEKLFFGSGTQLSVL.

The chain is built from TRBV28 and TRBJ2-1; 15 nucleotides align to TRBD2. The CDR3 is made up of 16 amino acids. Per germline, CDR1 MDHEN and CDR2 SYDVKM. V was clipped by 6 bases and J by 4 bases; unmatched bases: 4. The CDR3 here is CASSPGTSGRYNEQFF. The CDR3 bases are TGTGCCAGCAGCCCCGGGACTAGCGGGAGGTACAATGAGCAGTTCTTC.

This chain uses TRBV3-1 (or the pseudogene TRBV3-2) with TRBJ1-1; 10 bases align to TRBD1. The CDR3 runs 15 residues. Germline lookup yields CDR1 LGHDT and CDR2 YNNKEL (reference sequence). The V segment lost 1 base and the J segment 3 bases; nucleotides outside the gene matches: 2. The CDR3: CASSQAGTGDTEAFF. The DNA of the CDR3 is TGTGCCAGCAGCCAAGCCGGGACAGGGGACACTGAAGCTTTCTTT.

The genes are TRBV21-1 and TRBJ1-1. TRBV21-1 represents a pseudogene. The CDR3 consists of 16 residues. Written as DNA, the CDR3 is TGTGCCAGCAGCAATAAGACCCCGGGGTGGAACACTGAAGCTTTCTTT. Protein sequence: CASSNKTPGWNTEAFF.